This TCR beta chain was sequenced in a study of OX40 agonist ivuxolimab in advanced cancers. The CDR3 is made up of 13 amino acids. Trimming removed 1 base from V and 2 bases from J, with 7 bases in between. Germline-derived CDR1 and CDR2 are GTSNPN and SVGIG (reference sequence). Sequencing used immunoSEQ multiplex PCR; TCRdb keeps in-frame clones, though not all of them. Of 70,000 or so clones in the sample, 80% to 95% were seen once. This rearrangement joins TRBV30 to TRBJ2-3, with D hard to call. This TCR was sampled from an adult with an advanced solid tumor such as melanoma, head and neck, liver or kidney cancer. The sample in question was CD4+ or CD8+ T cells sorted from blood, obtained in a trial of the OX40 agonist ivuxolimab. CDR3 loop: CAWSGGHTDTQYF. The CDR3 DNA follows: TGTGCCTGGAGTGGTGGCCACACAGATACGCAGTATTTT.